The T cell receptor beta chain described here comes from a study of blood T cell repertoires in COVID-19. Germline V CDR1 and CDR2: MNHEY, SVGAGI. This CDR3 has 14 residues. V shed 5 bases, J shed 5 bases, and the junction held 9 bases outside the gene matches. The cohort comprised adults aged 18 to 89 years residing in approximately 25 US areas. Grouping used clinical history reported by participants in a survey and questionnaire. Methods used by the authors: Quantification of nucleated cells was approximated via reference gene primer amplification. Measured with immunoSEQ multiplex PCR; TCRdb has only the in-frame clones, and not every one. V and J calls and clone size follow that table, whereas D and trimming were derived from the DNA. This sample has hundreds of thousands of clones, with approximately 90% found just once.

This clonotype was obtained from a woman aged 35 to 49 who had recovered from COVID-19. Material for sequencing was PBMCs or T cells enriched from blood (not recorded which). V gene TRBV6-5 combines with J gene TRBJ2-7, with 7 bases matching TRBD2. The DNA of the CDR3 is TGTGCCAGCAGTCCCCGGCGGGAGCTCAACGAGCAGTACTTC. It codes for CASSPRRELNEQYF.